Each of the 27 T cell receptor beta chains below was sequenced from the same sample in a study of blood T cell repertoires in COVID-19. The method was immunoSEQ multiplex PCR; TCRdb's version includes in-frame clones alone and lacks a portion of them. The sample includes 150,000 to 200,000 clones, 88% of them seen just once. Sequenced material: peripheral blood. Every receptor here comes from a human donor in a cohort sampled during active COVID-19.

V is TRBV2 and J is TRBJ2-7; D might be TRBD1 (7 bases). This CDR3 spans 13 amino acids. Germline values: CDR1 SNHLY, CDR2 FYNNEI. The V end was cut by 10 bases, the J end by 1 base, with 14 bases between. The CDR3 protein is CAIDRAGSYEQYF. CDR3 bases: TGTGCCATAGACAGGGCGGGGTCCTACGAGCAGTACTTC.

The chain uses TRBV19 and TRBJ1-4; TRBD1 is a possible D gene (6 bases). There are 15 residues in the CDR3. V was cut by 5 bases and J by 5 bases, with 15 bases left in between. Germline CDR1 reads LNHDA; CDR2 reads SQIVND (reference sequence). CDR3 loop: CASSPRDIPNEKLFF. In DNA, the CDR3 is TGTGCCAGTAGTCCCCGGGACATTCCAAATGAAAAACTGTTTTTT.

This chain connects TRBV7-2 to TRBJ2-5; 7 bases match TRBD2. The CDR3 consists of 14 residues. CDR1 is SGHTA, CDR2 FQGNSA, per germline. Trimming took 3 bases from V and 1 from J; bases not matched to a gene: 2. CDR3 sequence reads: CASSLGGSQETQYF. The CDR3 nucleotides read TGTGCCAGCAGCTTGGGAGGGAGCCAAGAGACCCAGTACTTC.

The rearrangement uses TRBV25-1 and TRBJ1-2, with TRBD1 matching 7 bases. The germline V gene encodes CDR1 MGHDK and CDR2 SYGVNS. V lost 8 bases to trimming and J lost 4 bases; unmatched junction nucleotides: 7. This CDR3 is built from 13 residues. CDR3 protein: CASGDSSFYGYTF. CDR3 in DNA: TGTGCCAGCGGGGACAGCTCCTTCTATGGCTACACCTTC.

The chain carries TRBV7-9 and TRBJ1-1; 7 nucleotides line up with TRBD1. The germline V gene encodes CDR1 SEHNR and CDR2 FQNEAQ (reference sequence). With V trimmed by 4 bases and J by 1 base, 9 bases remained unmatched. CDR3 size: 16 residues. The CDR3 sequence is CASSSALRTGNTEAFF. CDR3 nucleotide sequence: TGTGCCAGCAGCTCCGCCTTAAGGACAGGGAACACTGAAGCTTTCTTT.

The genes are TRBV2 and TRBJ2-1; 9 bases are a match to TRBD1. CDR3 length equals 14 residues. Germline CDR1 and CDR2: SNHLY and FYNNEI. Trimming cost V 8 bases and J 2 bases; bases outside gene matches: 4. The CDR3: CASERDRAYNEQFF. CDR3 DNA sequence: TGTGCCAGCGAACGGGACAGGGCCTACAATGAGCAGTTCTTC.

The chain couples TRBV5-1 to TRBJ1-5; D not resolved. The CDR3 has 15 residues. In germline, CDR1 is SGHRS, CDR2 YFSETQ. V lost 0 bases and J lost 3, with 10 bases in between. The DNA of the CDR3 is TGCGCCAGCAGCTTGGAAGGAGCTACCAATCAGCCCCAGCATTTT. Protein sequence: CASSLEGATNQPQHF.

This chain uses TRBV6-2 or TRBV6-3 with TRBJ2-3, with TRBD2 matching over 10 bases. Trimming at V came to 1 base and at J to 2 bases, leaving 6 bases not matched to a gene. Germline V lookup: CDR1 MNHEY, CDR2 SVGEGT. The CDR3 loop spans 17 amino acids. The CDR3 loop is CASSYWGLARFTDTQYF. DNA for the CDR3: TGTGCCAGCAGTTACTGGGGACTAGCGCGATTCACAGATACGCAGTATTTT.

The V gene is TRBV4-2, the J gene TRBJ2-7; TRBD2 might be the D (5 bases). The germline CDR1 and CDR2 sequences are LGHNA and YNFKEQ. This CDR3 has 16 residues. V was trimmed by 0 bases and J by 6 bases, leaving 18 bases between them. The CDR3 DNA reads as TGTGCCAGCAGCCAAGATCGGGATCTAGCCGGAAGCGAGCAGTACTTC. It yields the protein CASSQDRDLAGSEQYF.

The chain links TRBV12-5 to TRBJ2-7; TRBD1 aligns across 7 bases. The junction had 5 bases not matched to a gene; V was cut back by 9 bases and J by 3 bases. Germline loops: CDR1 LGHNT, CDR2 FRNRAP. The CDR3 loop spans 12 amino acids. The CDR3 is CASAWDSYEQYF. Written as DNA, the CDR3 is TGTGCTAGCGCTTGGGACAGCTACGAGCAGTACTTC.

The genes are TRBV30 and TRBJ1-1; D is unclear. CDR1 and CDR2 from the germline V gene are GTSNPN and SVGIG (reference sequence). This CDR3 is built from 12 residues. V was trimmed by 4 bases and J by 7 bases, leaving 13 bases between them. The CDR3 DNA reads TGTGCCTGGATTGGTGGGAGGAATGAAGCTTTCTTT. It translates to CAWIGGRNEAFF.

The rearrangement joins TRBV5-5 to TRBJ2-7, with D hard to call. The CDR3 totals 14 residues. The V and J ends lost 4 bases and 3 bases respectively, with 14 bases between them. Germline loops: CDR1 SGHKS, CDR2 YYEKEE (reference sequence). The CDR3 DNA sequence: TGTGCCAGCAGCCCGCCGCAGGCTTTCTACGAGCAGTACTTC. It translates to CASSPPQAFYEQYF.

The chain has TRBV20-1 and TRBJ2-6, with D tentatively TRBD1 (6 bases). The germline V gene has CDR1 DFQATT and CDR2 SNEGSKA (reference sequence). CDR3 size: 14 residues. With 3 bases removed from V and 2 bases from J, the gap between germline ends came to 8 bases. The CDR3 DNA reads as TGCAGTGCTAGTACAGGGACTGGGGCCAACGTCCTGACTTTC. Amino acids: CSASTGTGANVLTF.

The chain joins TRBV18 to TRBJ1-5; the match to TRBD1 covers 8 bases. The CDR3 extends over 13 amino acids. After removal of 4 bases from V and 5 bases from J, the junction contained 1 base not matched to a gene. CDR1 and CDR2 from the germline V gene are KGHSH and LQKENI. This chain's CDR3 is CASSQTGDQPQHF. CDR3 sequence (DNA): TGTGCCAGCTCACAGACAGGGGATCAGCCCCAGCATTTT.

The gene calls are TRBV30 and TRBJ2-1, with 10 bases that match TRBD1. The CDR3 is 15 amino acids. Germline V gene sequence: CDR1 GTSNPN, CDR2 SVGIG (reference sequence). The junction had 3 bases not matched to a gene; V was cut back by 0 bases and J by 4 bases. The chain's CDR3 is CAWSVGQGEYNEQFF. The CDR3 bases are TGTGCCTGGAGTGTAGGACAGGGGGAATACAATGAGCAGTTCTTC.

This clone was recorded once. The chain recombines TRBV18 with TRBJ2-1, with 7 positions matching TRBD2. Per the germline V gene, CDR1 is KGHSH and CDR2 is LQKENI. The V gene end was trimmed by 1 base and the J gene end by 6 bases; junction bases not matched to a gene: 3. The CDR3 consists of 14 residues. The chain's CDR3 is CASSPRAGVNEQFF. DNA of the CDR3: TGTGCCAGCTCACCACGGGCGGGGGTCAATGAGCAGTTCTTC.

This clone was detected only once. The junction does not match germline at one end; this may be a read error. The rearrangement uses TRBV11-3 and TRBJ2-1; TRBD1 matches 8 bases. CDR1 is SGHNT and CDR2 is YENEEA in the germline V gene. The CDR3 runs 15 residues. The CDR3 DNA sequence: TGTGCCAGCAGCTTCGGGACAGGACTCTACGATGAGCAGTTCTTC. Translated, it gives CASSFGTGLYDEQFF.

The chain uses TRBV19 and TRBJ1-4, with D perhaps matching TRBD1 (5 bases). The V gene's germline CDR1 is LNHDA and CDR2 SQIVND (reference sequence). The CDR3 runs to 15 residues. Between the trimmed V and J ends, which lost 3 bases and 2 bases, there was a span of 10 bases. Here the CDR3 DNA reads TGTGCCAGTAGTATTACCGGGGGGACTAATGAAAAACTGTTTTTT. This sequence encodes CASSITGGTNEKLFF.

V usage is TRBV5-6 and J usage is TRBJ1-1; 9 bases map to TRBD1. Germline V gene sequence: CDR1 SGHDT, CDR2 YYEEEE. The V gene end was trimmed by 6 bases and the J gene end by 4 bases; junction bases not matched to a gene: 4. The CDR3 is 13 amino acids. CDR3 sequence reads: CASTDRGSTEAFF. Written as DNA, the CDR3 is TGTGCCAGCACGGACAGGGGTAGCACTGAAGCTTTCTTT.

The chain employs TRBV9 and TRBJ2-1; the D gene is possibly TRBD2 (6 bases). The CDR3 totals 15 residues. Germline V CDR1 and CDR2: SGDLS, YYNGEE. The V end lost 4 bases, the J end lost 6 bases, and 17 bases lay between the germline ends. CDR3 nucleotide sequence: TGTGCCAGCAGCTTATGGGGGGACCCCGCCAATGAGCAGTTCTTC. It encodes CASSLWGDPANEQFF.

The chain combines TRBV28 with TRBJ2-3, with 8 bases matching TRBD2. The germline V gene has CDR1 MDHEN and CDR2 SYDVKM. Trimming removed 6 bases from V and 4 bases from J; junction bases left unmatched: 6. The CDR3 sequence is 14 residues long. The chain's CDR3 is CASSAGGIPDTQYF. CDR3 coding DNA: TGTGCCAGCAGCGCGGGAGGAATTCCAGATACGCAGTATTTT.

The V gene is TRBV19, the J gene TRBJ2-7, with unresolved D. In germline, CDR1 is LNHDA, CDR2 SQIVND (reference sequence). CDR3 size: 14 residues. Trimming stripped 1 base from V and 6 bases from J, with 13 bases between. The DNA for the CDR3 is TGTGCCAGTAGTATAGGGGCCGGCTTGGGCGAGCAGTACTTC. Protein product: CASSIGAGLGEQYF.

V usage is TRBV9 and J usage is TRBJ2-5; weak D call: TRBD1 (5 bases). V was cut by 4 bases and J by 1 base, with 11 bases left in between. Germline V gives CDR1 SGDLS, CDR2 YYNGEE. The CDR3 covers 14 residues. The CDR3 bases are TGTGCCAGCAGCAAGGGGCAGATCCAAGAGACCCAGTACTTC. This codes for CASSKGQIQETQYF. Full variable domain (missing parts from reference TRBV9 and TRBJ2-5): DSGVTQTPKHLITATGQRVTLRCSPRSGDLSVYWYQQSLDQGLQFLIQYYNGEERAKGNILERFSAQQFPDLHSELNLSSLELGDSALYFCASSKGQIQETQYFGPGTRLLVL.

The rearrangement joins TRBV19 to TRBJ1-2; D is ambiguous. The CDR3 runs to 16 residues. CDR1 and CDR2 from the germline V gene are LNHDA and SQIVND (reference sequence). Trimming took 4 bases from V and 4 from J, leaving 19 bases between them. CDR3 residues: CASSTTWAAARYGYTF. In DNA form, the CDR3 reads TGTGCCAGTAGTACCACTTGGGCAGCAGCTCGCTATGGCTACACCTTC.

The chain uses TRBV5-1 and TRBJ2-7; 11 positions agree with TRBD1. The CDR3 has 14 amino acids. CDR1 and CDR2 (germline): SGHRS, YFSETQ. J gave up 6 bases and V 3 bases, and 5 bases lay outside the gene matches. CDR3 sequence (DNA): TGCGCCAGCAGCTCGGGACAGGGGGTTCTCGAGCAGTACTTC. Amino acids: CASSSGQGVLEQYF.

J is TRBJ2-7 and V is TRBV6-2 or TRBV6-3, with D maybe TRBD2 (7 bases). The CDR3 is 16 amino acids. V gave up 6 bases and J gave up 4 bases, with 22 bases separating them. The germline V gene encodes CDR1 MNHEY and CDR2 SVGEGT. The CDR3 DNA reads TGTGCCAGCAGCTGGGGGAGGGACATCCTACCGTACGAGCAGTACTTC. Translating gives CASSWGRDILPYEQYF.

This chain links TRBV4-1 with TRBJ2-1, with D possibly matching TRBD2 (6 bases). V lost 4 bases and J lost 10, with 17 bases in between. This CDR3 region has 14 residues. Germline V gene sequence: CDR1 MGHRA, CDR2 YSYEKL. The CDR3 nucleotides are TGCGCCAGCAGCCTCGGGACTGCTAGAACCGAGCAGTTCTTC. Its protein is CASSLGTARTEQFF.